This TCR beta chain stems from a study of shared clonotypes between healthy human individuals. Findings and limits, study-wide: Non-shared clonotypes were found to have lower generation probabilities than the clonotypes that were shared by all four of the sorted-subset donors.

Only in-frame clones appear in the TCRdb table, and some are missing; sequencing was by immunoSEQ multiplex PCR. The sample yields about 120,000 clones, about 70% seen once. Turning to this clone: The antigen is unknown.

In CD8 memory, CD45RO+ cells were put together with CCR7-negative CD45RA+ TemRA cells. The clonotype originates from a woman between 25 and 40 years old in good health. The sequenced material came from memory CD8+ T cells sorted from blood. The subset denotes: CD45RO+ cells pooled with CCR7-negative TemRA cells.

The CDR3 protein is CASSLGQGSNQPQHF. The CDR3 region has the DNA TGTGCCAGCAGTTTAGGTCAGGGAAGTAATCAGCCCCAGCATTTT. This sequence joins TRBV28 and TRBJ1-5; a possible D gene is TRBD1 (5 bases). V dropped 2 bases and J dropped 4 bases, with 12 bases sitting between them. Per the germline V gene, CDR1 is MDHEN and CDR2 is SYDVKM. The CDR3 has 15 residues.